This TCR beta chain was recovered during a study of blood T cell repertoires in COVID-19. Individuals drawn from about 26 US areas were roughly 18 to 100 years old. Method: immunoSEQ multiplex PCR; TCRdb's copy keeps in-frame clones and lacks some. The sample consists of about 140,000 clones, approximately 84% of them appearing once. The V and J ends lost 5 bases and 2 bases, in that order; junction bases with no gene match: 5. In germline, CDR1 is SSHAT, CDR2 FNYEAQ (reference sequence). The CDR3 is made up of 15 amino acids. Sequences were obtained from PBMCs or T cells enriched from blood (not recorded which). The V call is TRBV7-7, the J call TRBJ2-3, with TRBD1 identical over 9 bases. The TCR originated in a woman younger than 30 who had been exposed to COVID-19. This CDR3 reads CASSVTGGSTDTQYF. In DNA form, the CDR3 reads TGTGCCAGCAGCGTAACAGGGGGCTCCACAGATACGCAGTATTTT.